Each of the 3 T cell receptor beta chains below was sequenced from the same sample in a study of blood T cell repertoires in COVID-19. TCRdb's table, derived via immunoSEQ multiplex PCR, lists solely in-frame clones and lacks some. The sample consists of 150,000 to 200,000 clones, about 87% of them appearing once. The specimen sequenced was peripheral blood. The receptor source for this set is a man aged 60 to 75 with acute or convalescent COVID-19.

V and J are TRBV9 and TRBJ2-7; tentatively, D is TRBD1 (5 bases). Trimming removed 0 bases from V and 5 bases from J, with 12 bases in between. Germline V CDR1 and CDR2: SGDLS, YYNGEE. CDR3 size: 14 residues. CDR3 coding DNA: TGTGCCAGCAGCGTAGCGTCAGGGTCCGACGAGCAGTACTTC. This translates into CASSVASGSDEQYF. Supplemented by reference TRBV9 and TRBJ2-7, the full variable domain reads DSGVTQTPKHLITATGQRVTLRCSPRSGDLSVYWYQQSLDQGLQFLIQYYNGEERAKGNILERFSAQQFPDLHSELNLSSLELGDSALYFCASSVASGSDEQYFGPGTRLTVT.

J is TRBJ1-1 and V is TRBV19, with D perhaps matching TRBD1 (5 bases). The CDR3 contains 16 residues. CDR1 is LNHDA, CDR2 SQIVND, per germline (reference sequence). V was trimmed by 4 bases and J by 0 bases, leaving 15 bases between them. The CDR3 is CASSTGHISMNTEAFF. CDR3 DNA sequence: TGTGCCAGTAGTACCGGACATATCTCAATGAACACTGAAGCTTTCTTT.

V usage is TRBV12-3 or TRBV12-4 and J usage is TRBJ1-1; D not certain. The V and J ends lost 3 bases and 5 bases respectively, with 10 bases between them. CDR3 length: 13 residues. The CDR3 DNA sequence: TGTGCCAGCAGTTTCGGGTCACGGACTGAAGCTTTCTTT. Residues: CASSFGSRTEAFF.